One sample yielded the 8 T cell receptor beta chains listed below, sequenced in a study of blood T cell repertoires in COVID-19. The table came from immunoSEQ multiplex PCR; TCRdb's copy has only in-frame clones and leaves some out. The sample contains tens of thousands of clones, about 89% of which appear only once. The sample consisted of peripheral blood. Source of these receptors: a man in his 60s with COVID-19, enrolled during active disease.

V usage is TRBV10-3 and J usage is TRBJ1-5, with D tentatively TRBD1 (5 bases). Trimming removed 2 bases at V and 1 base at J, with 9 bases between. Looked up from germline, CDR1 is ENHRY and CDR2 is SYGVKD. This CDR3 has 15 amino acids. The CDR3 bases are TGTGCCATCAGTGAGGGGCAGGGAAGCAATCAGCCCCAGCATTTT. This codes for CAISEGQGSNQPQHF.

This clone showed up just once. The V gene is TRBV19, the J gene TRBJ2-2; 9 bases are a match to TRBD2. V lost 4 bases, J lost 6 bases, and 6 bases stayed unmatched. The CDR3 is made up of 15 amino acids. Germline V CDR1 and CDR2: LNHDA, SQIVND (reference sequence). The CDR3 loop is CASSTLAGAAGELFF. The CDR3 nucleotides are TGTGCCAGTAGTACTTTAGCGGGAGCGGCCGGGGAGCTGTTTTTT.

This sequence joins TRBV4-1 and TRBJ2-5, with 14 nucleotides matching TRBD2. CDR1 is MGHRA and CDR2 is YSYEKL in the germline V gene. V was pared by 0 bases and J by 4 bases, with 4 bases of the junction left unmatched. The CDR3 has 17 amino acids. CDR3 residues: CASSQETSGRAGETQYF. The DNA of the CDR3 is TGCGCCAGCAGCCAAGAGACTAGCGGGAGGGCGGGAGAGACCCAGTACTTC.

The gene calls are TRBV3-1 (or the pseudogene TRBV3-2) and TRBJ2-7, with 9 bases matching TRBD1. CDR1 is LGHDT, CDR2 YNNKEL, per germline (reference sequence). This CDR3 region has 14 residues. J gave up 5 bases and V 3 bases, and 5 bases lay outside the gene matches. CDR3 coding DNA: TGTGCCAGCAGCCACCGGGACAGGGATCACGAGCAGTACTTC. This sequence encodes CASSHRDRDHEQYF.

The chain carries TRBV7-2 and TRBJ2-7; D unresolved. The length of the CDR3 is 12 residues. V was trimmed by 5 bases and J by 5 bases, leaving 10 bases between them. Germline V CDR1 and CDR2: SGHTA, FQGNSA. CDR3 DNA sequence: TGTGCCAGCAGCCAAACAAACGACGAGCAGTACTTC. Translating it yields CASSQTNDEQYF.

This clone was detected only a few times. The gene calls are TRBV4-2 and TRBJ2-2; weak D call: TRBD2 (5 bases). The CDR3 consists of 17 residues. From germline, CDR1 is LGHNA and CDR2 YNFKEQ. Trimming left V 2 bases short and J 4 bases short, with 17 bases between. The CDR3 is CASSQNVGREATGELFF. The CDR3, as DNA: TGTGCCAGCAGCCAAAATGTAGGGAGAGAGGCCACCGGGGAGCTGTTTTTT.

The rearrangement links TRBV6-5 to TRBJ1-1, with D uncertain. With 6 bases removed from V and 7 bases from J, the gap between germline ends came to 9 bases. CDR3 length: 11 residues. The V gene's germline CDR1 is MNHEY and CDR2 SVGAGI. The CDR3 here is CASRASFEAFF. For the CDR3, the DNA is TGTGCCAGCAGAGCGAGTTTTGAAGCTTTCTTT.

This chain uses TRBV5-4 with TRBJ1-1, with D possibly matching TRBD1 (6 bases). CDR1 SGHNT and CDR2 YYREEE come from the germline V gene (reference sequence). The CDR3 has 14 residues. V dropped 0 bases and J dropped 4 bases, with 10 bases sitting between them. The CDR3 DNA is TGTGCCAGCAGCTTGGACAGGGCGGGCACTGAAGCTTTCTTT. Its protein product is CASSLDRAGTEAFF. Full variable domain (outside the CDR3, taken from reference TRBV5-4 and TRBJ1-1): ETGVTQSPTHLIKTRGQQVTLRCSSQSGHNTVSWYQQALGQGPQFIFQYYREEENGRGNFPPRFSGLQFPNYSSELNVNALELDDSALYLCASSLDRAGTEAFFGQGTRLTVV.